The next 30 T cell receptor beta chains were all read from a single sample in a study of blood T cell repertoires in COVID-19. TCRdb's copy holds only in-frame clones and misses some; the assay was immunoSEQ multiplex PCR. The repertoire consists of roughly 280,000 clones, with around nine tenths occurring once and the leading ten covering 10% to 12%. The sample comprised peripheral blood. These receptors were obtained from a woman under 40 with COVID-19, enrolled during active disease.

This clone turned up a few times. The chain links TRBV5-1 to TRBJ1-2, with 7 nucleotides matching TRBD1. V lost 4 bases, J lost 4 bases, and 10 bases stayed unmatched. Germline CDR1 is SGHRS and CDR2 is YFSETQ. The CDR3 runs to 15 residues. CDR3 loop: CASSLRDRDPYGYTF. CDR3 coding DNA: TGCGCCAGCAGCCTTAGAGACAGGGACCCCTATGGCTACACCTTC.

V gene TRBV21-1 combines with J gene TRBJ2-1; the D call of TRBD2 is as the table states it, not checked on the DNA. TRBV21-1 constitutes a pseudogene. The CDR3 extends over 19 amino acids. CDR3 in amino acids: CASSKARGGRDSSYNEQFF. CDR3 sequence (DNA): TGTGCCAGCAGCAAAGCAAGGGGCGGGAGGGACAGCTCCTACAATGAGCAGTTCTTC.

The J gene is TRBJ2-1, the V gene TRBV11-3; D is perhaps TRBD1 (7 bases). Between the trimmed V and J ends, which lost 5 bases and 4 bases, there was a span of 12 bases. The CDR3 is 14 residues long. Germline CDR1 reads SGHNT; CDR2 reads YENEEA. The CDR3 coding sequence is TGTGCCAGCAGCGCGGGACAGATATACAATGAGCAGTTCTTC. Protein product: CASSAGQIYNEQFF.

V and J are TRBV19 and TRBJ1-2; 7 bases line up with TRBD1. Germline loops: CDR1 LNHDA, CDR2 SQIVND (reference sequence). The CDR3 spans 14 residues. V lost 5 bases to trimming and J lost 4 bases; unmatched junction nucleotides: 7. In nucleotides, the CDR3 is TGTGCCAGTAGTGCCAACAGGGGAGGCTATGGCTACACCTTC. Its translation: CASSANRGGYGYTF. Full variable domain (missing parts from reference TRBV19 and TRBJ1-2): DGGITQSPKYLFRKEGQNVTLSCEQNLNHDAMYWYRQDPGQGLRLIYYSQIVNDFQKGDIAEGYSVSREKKESFPLTVTSAQKNPTAFYLCASSANRGGYGYTFGSGTRLTVV.

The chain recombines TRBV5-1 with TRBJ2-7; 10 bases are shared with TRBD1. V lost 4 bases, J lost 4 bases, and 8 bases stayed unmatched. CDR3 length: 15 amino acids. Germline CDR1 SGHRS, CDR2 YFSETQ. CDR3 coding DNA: TGCGCCAGCAGCGAGCCGGGACAGGGGAGTTACGAGCAGTACTTC. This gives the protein CASSEPGQGSYEQYF.

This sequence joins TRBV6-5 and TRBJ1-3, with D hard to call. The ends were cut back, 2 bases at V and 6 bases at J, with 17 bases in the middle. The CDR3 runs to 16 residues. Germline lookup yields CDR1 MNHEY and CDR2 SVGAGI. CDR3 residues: CASSYANPPHPNTIYF. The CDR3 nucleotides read TGTGCCAGCAGTTACGCGAACCCTCCCCACCCAAACACCATATATTTT.

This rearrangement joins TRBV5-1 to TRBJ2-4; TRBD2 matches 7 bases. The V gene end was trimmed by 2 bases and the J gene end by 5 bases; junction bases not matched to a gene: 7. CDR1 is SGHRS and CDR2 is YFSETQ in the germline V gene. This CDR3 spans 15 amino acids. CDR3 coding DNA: TGCGCCAGCAGCTTCAGGCCAGCGGGACAAAACATTCAGTACTTC. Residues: CASSFRPAGQNIQYF.

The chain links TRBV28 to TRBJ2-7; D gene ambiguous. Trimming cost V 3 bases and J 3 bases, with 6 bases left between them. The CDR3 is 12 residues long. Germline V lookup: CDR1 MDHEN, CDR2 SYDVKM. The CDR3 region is CASSFGYYEQYF. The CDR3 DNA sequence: TGTGCCAGCAGTTTCGGTTACTACGAGCAGTACTTC.

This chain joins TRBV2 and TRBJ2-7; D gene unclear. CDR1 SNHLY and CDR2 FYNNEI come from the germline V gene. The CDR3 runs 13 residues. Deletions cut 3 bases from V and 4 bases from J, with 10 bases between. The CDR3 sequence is CASSDLGEYEQYF. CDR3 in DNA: TGTGCCAGCAGTGATCTAGGAGAGTACGAGCAGTACTTC. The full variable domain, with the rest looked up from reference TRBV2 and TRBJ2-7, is EPEVTQTPSHQVTQMGQEVILRCVPISNHLYFYWYRQILGQKVEFLVSFYNNEISEKSEIFDDQFSVERPDGSNFTLKIRSTKLEDSAMYFCASSDLGEYEQYFGPGTRLTVT.

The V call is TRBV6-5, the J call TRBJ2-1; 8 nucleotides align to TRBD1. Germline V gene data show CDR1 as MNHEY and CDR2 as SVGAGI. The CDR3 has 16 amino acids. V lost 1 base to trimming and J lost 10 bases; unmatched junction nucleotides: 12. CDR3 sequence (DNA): TGTGCCAGCAGTTACTTTTTCATGGACAGGGTTGACGAGCAGTTCTTC. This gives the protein CASSYFFMDRVDEQFF.

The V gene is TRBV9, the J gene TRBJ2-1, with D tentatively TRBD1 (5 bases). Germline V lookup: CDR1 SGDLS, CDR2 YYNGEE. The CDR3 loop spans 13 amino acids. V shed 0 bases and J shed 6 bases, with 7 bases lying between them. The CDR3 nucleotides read TGTGCCAGCAGCGTAGGGGGCGGCAATGAGCAGTTCTTC. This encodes CASSVGGGNEQFF.

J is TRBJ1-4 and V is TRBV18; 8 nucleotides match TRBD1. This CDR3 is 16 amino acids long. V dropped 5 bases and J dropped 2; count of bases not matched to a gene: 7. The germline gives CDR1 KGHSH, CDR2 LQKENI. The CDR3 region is CASSLTQGATNEKLFF. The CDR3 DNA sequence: TGTGCCAGCTCATTAACCCAGGGGGCGACTAATGAAAAACTGTTTTTT.

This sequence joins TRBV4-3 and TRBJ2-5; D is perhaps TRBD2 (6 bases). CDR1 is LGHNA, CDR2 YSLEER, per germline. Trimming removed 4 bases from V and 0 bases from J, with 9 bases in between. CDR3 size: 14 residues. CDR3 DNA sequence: TGCGCCAGCAGCCCTCGGGGGTACCAAGAGACCCAGTACTTC. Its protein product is CASSPRGYQETQYF.

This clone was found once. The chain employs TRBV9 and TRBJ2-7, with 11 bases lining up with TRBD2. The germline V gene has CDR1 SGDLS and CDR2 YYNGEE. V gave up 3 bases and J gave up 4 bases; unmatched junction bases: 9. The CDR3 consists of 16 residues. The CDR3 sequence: CASSAFGLAGGYEQYF. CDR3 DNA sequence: TGTGCCAGCAGCGCCTTCGGGCTAGCGGGAGGTTACGAGCAGTACTTC.

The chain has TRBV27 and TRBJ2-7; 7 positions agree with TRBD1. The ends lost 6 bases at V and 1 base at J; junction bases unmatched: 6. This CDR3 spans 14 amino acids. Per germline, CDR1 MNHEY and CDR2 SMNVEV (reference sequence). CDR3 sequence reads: CASRRPGQSYEQYF. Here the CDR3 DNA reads TGTGCCAGCAGACGGCCGGGACAGTCCTACGAGCAGTACTTC.

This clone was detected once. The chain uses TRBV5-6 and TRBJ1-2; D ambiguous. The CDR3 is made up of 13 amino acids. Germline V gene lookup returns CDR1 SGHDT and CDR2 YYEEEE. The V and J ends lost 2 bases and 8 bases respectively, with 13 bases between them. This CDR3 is CASSFEEFGGYTF. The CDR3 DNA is TGTGCCAGCAGCTTTGAGGAGTTTGGGGGCTACACCTTC.

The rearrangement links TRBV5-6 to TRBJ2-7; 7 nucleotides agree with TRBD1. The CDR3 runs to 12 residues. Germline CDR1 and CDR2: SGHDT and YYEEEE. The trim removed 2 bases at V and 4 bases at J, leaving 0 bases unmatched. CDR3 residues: CASSLQGYEQYF. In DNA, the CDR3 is TGTGCCAGCAGCTTACAGGGGTACGAGCAGTACTTC. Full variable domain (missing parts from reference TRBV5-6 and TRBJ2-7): DAGVTQSPTHLIKTRGQQVTLRCSPKSGHDTVSWYQQALGQGPQFIFQYYEEEERQRGNFPDRFSGHQFPNYSSELNVNALLLGDSALYLCASSLQGYEQYFGPGTRLTVT.

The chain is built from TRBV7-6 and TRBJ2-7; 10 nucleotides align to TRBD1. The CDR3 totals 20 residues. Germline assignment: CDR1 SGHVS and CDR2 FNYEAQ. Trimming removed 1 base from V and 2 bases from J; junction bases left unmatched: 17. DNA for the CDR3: TGTGCCAGCAGCTTAGGAGTAGGGGACAGGGGTTCCTTTCGGCCCTACGAGCAGTACTTC. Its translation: CASSLGVGDRGSFRPYEQYF.

CDR3 residues: CSAGNYAEAFF. The CDR3 DNA reads as TGCAGTGCTGGAAACTACGCCGAAGCTTTCTTT. The rearrangement uses TRBV20-1 and TRBJ1-1; no clear D gene. V gave up 5 bases and J gave up 8 bases, with 12 bases separating them. This CDR3 comprises 11 residues. Germline loops: CDR1 DFQATT, CDR2 SNEGSKA (reference sequence).

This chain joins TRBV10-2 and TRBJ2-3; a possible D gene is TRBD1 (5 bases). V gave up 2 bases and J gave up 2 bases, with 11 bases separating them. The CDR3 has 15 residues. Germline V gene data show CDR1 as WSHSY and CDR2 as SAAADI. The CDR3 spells CASSERGGPTDTQYF. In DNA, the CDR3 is TGCGCCAGCAGTGAGAGGGGCGGCCCCACAGATACGCAGTATTTT.

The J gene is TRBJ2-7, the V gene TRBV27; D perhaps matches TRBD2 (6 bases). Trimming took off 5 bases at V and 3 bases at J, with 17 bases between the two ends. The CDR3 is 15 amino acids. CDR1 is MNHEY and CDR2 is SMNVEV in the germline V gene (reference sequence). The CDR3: CASSPPRGGFYEQYF. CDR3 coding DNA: TGTGCCAGCAGTCCCCCACGTGGAGGGTTCTACGAGCAGTACTTC.

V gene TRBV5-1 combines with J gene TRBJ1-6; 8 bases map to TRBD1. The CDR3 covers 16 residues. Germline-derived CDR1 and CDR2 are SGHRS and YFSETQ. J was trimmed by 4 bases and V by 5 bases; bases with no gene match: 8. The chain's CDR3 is CASRPGQAGYNSPLHF. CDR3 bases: TGCGCCAGCAGGCCGGGACAGGCTGGATATAATTCACCCCTCCACTTT. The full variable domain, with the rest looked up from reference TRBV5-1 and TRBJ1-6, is KAGVTQTPRYLIKTRGQQVTLSCSPISGHRSVSWYQQTPGQGLQFLFEYFSETQRNKGNFPGRFSGRQFSNSRSEMNVSTLELGDSALYLCASRPGQAGYNSPLHFGNGTRLTVT.

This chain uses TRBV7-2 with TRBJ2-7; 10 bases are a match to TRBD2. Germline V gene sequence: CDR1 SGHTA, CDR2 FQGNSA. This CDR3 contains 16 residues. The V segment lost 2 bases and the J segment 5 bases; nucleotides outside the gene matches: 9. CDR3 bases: TGTGCCAGCAGCTTAACAGCGGGAGGGCCTATGAACGAGCAGTACTTC. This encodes CASSLTAGGPMNEQYF.

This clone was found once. DNA for the CDR3: TGTGCCAGCAGCTCGGCGACAGGGGGTTTTGTCACCGGGGAGCTGTTTTTT. This translates into CASSSATGGFVTGELFF. V usage is TRBV5-5 and J usage is TRBJ2-2; 9 nucleotides agree with TRBD1. From germline, CDR1 is SGHKS and CDR2 YYEKEE (reference sequence). After removal of 3 bases from V and 4 bases from J, the junction contained 10 bases not matched to a gene. CDR3 length: 17 amino acids.

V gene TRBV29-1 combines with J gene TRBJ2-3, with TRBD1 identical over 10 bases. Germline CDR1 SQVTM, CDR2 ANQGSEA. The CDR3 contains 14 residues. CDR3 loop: CTVPGTGVYDTQYF. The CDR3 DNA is TGCACCGTACCCGGGACAGGGGTTTACGATACGCAGTATTTT.

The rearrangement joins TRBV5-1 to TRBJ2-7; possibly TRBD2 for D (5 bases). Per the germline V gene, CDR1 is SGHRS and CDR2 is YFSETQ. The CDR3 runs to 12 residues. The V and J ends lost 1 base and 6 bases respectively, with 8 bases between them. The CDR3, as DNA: TGCGCCAGCAGCTTGTCCGGGGTCGAGCAGTACTTC. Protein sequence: CASSLSGVEQYF.

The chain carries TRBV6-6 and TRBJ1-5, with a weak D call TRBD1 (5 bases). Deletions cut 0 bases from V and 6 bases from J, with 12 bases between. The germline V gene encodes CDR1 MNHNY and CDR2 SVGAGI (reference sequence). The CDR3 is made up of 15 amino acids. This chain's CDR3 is CASSYSPREAQPQHF. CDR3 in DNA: TGTGCCAGCAGTTACTCGCCCAGGGAGGCTCAGCCCCAGCATTTT.

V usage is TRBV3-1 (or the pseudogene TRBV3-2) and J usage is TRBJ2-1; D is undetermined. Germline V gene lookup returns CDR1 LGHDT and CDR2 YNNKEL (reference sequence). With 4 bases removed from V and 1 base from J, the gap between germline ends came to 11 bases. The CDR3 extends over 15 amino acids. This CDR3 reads CASSPRVPSYNEQFF. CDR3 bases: TGTGCCAGCAGCCCACGGGTGCCGTCCTACAATGAGCAGTTCTTC.

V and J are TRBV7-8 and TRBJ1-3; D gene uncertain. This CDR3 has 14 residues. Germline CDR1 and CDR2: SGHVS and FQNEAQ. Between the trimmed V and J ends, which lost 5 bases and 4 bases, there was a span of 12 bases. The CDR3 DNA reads TGTGCCAGCAGCCGGCGGAGTGACGGAAACACCATATATTTT. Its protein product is CASSRRSDGNTIYF.

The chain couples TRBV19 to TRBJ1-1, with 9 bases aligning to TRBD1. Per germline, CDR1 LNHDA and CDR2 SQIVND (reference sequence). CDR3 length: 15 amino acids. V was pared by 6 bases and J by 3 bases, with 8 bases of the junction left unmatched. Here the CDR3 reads CASRPRQGDYTEAFF. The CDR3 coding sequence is TGTGCCAGTAGGCCGCGACAGGGGGATTACACTGAAGCTTTCTTT. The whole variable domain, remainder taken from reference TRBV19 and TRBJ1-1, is DGGITQSPKYLFRKEGQNVTLSCEQNLNHDAMYWYRQDPGQGLRLIYYSQIVNDFQKGDIAEGYSVSREKKESFPLTVTSAQKNPTAFYLCASRPRQGDYTEAFFGQGTRLTVV.